The T cell receptor beta chain under discussion was sequenced for a study of blood T cell repertoires in COVID-19. Study in general: T cells, B-cell-depleted T cells, or PBMCs provided the cDNA or gDNA that served as material.

Authors' methods: Estimation of nucleated cell counts was performed using reference gene primer amplification. Sequencing was performed with immunoSEQ multiplex PCR; in TCRdb, only in-frame clones are kept and a portion is missing. V and J calls and clone size are copied from that table; D and trimming were computed from the DNA. The table lists a few hundred thousand clones, 88% of them singletons. This CDR3 has 14 amino acids. CDR1 and CDR2 from the germline V gene are LNHDA and SQIVND (reference sequence). V lost 6 bases, J lost 11 bases, and 20 bases lay in between. The specimen was peripheral blood. This clonotype was obtained from a woman aged 25 to 45 who had recovered from COVID-19. This rearrangement joins TRBV19 to TRBJ1-5, with D perhaps TRBD1 (6 bases). For the CDR3, the DNA is TGTGCCAGTAGCGCTATAGGGGGTTTCGAGTCCCAGCATTTT. It is translated as CASSAIGGFESQHF.